The 27 T cell receptor beta chains presented below share a single source sample, sequenced in a study of graft-versus-host responses after intestinal transplantation. These receptors lack a known antigen. Assay: immunoSEQ multiplex PCR; the TCRdb copy retains only in-frame clones and omits some. The sample comprises 96,000 or so clones, 80% to 95% of which are singletons, and around 0.15% rests with the top ten. The sample here was unstimulated CD4+ T cells sorted from spleen or lymph node cells, taken before intestinal transplant. These receptors all come from a human donor who received an intestinal transplant.

A single count supports this clone. The chain combines TRBV7-2 with TRBJ1-2; 9 nucleotides match TRBD1. The CDR3 sequence is 15 residues long. Trimming took 4 bases from V and 7 from J; bases not matched to a gene: 10. Germline values: CDR1 SGHTA, CDR2 FQGNSA. CDR3 nucleotides: TGTGCCAGCAGCTGGGCGATGACAGGGGGGGGTGGCTACACCTTC. It encodes CASSWAMTGGGGYTF.

The chain joins TRBV10-3 to TRBJ1-6; the match to TRBD1 covers 11 bases. The CDR3 has 14 amino acids. V shed 6 bases and J 6 bases; nucleotides not matched to a gene: 1. Per germline, CDR1 ENHRY and CDR2 SYGVKD. The CDR3 sequence: CAIRDRGLNSPLHF. CDR3 bases: TGTGCCATCAGGGACAGGGGGCTTAATTCACCCCTCCACTTT.

The rearrangement links TRBV9 to TRBJ2-3; TRBD2 agrees at 7 bases. The CDR3 is made up of 15 amino acids. The V gene's germline CDR1 is SGDLS and CDR2 YYNGEE. V lost 2 bases and J lost 5; bases outside the gene matches: 8. This chain's CDR3 is CASSVNGLVIDTQYF. The CDR3 DNA is TGTGCCAGCAGCGTGAATGGACTAGTAATAGATACGCAGTATTTT.

The CDR3, as DNA: TGTGCCTGGTTATACAGGGGGTCCGAAGCTTTCTTT. Translating it yields CAWLYRGSEAFF. This rearrangement joins TRBV30 to TRBJ1-1, with 8 bases that match TRBD1. The CDR3 totals 12 residues. After removal of 5 bases from V and 8 bases from J, the junction contained 7 bases not matched to a gene. The germline V gene has CDR1 GTSNPN and CDR2 SVGIG (reference sequence).

This clone was seen a few times. The CDR3 loop is CASSSDYLWKDTQYF. CDR3 DNA sequence: TGCGCCAGCAGCTCTGACTACCTATGGAAAGATACGCAGTATTTT. The chain recombines TRBV5-1 with TRBJ2-3; a possible D gene is TRBD2 (5 bases). Germline V CDR1 and CDR2: SGHRS, YFSETQ. V lost 3 bases and J lost 5, with 16 bases in between. This CDR3 is built from 15 residues.

This rearrangement joins TRBV2 to TRBJ2-3; 7 bases match TRBD1. Germline CDR1 SNHLY, CDR2 FYNNEI. This CDR3 comprises 13 residues. The ends lost 9 bases at V and 7 bases at J; junction bases unmatched: 10. The CDR3 region has the DNA TGTGCCAGAGCAAAGGGACAGTCTAATACGCAGTATTTT. The encoded protein is CARAKGQSNTQYF.

The chain is built from TRBV5-1 and TRBJ2-3, with 8 bases lining up with TRBD2. Trimming removed 3 bases from V and 4 bases from J; junction bases left unmatched: 7. Germline V gives CDR1 SGHRS, CDR2 YFSETQ. The CDR3 has 15 residues. The CDR3 DNA reads as TGCGCCAGCAGCTCGGGAGGGGGGGGCCCAGATACGCAGTATTTT. Residues: CASSSGGGGPDTQYF.

The rearrangement uses TRBV19 and TRBJ2-3, with TRBD2 matching 9 bases. V was clipped by 3 bases and J by 2 bases; unmatched bases: 6. The CDR3 has 16 amino acids. The germline CDR1 and CDR2 sequences are LNHDA and SQIVND (reference sequence). The CDR3 loop reads CASSMPRGRVTDTQYF. DNA for the CDR3: TGTGCCAGTAGTATGCCCCGCGGGAGGGTCACAGATACGCAGTATTTT.

The rearrangement joins TRBV5-1 to TRBJ1-2; unclear D gene. CDR3 length: 13 amino acids. V gave up 1 base and J gave up 4 bases, with 8 bases separating them. From germline, CDR1 is SGHRS and CDR2 YFSETQ. CDR3 in amino acids: CASSLSQAYGYTF. CDR3 DNA: TGCGCCAGCAGCTTGAGTCAGGCCTATGGCTACACCTTC.

V usage is TRBV27 and J usage is TRBJ2-3, with D possibly being TRBD2 (6 bases). CDR1 is MNHEY, CDR2 SMNVEV, per germline (reference sequence). The CDR3 totals 13 residues. The V end lost 2 bases, the J end lost 6 bases, and 9 bases lay between the germline ends. The CDR3 DNA follows: TGTGCCAGCAGTTTACGCGGGACGGATACGCAGTATTTT. Encoded protein: CASSLRGTDTQYF.

This clone was detected once. The chain combines TRBV19 with TRBJ2-2, with D tentatively TRBD2 (5 bases). V was cut by 11 bases and J by 0 bases, with 10 bases left in between. Germline V CDR1 and CDR2: LNHDA, SQIVND (reference sequence). This CDR3 is 13 amino acids long. The CDR3 loop reads CAGRETNTGELFF. In DNA form, the CDR3 reads TGTGCCGGACGGGAAACGAACACCGGGGAGCTGTTTTTT. Combining the CDR3 with reference TRBV19 and TRBJ2-2 gives the whole variable domain DGGITQSPKYLFRKEGQNVTLSCEQNLNHDAMYWYRQDPGQGLRLIYYSQIVNDFQKGDIAEGYSVSREKKESFPLTVTSAQKNPTAFYLCAGRETNTGELFFGEGSRLTVL.

The genes are TRBV10-3 and TRBJ1-2; the D gene is possibly TRBD1 (6 bases). This CDR3 region has 13 residues. The V end was cut by 5 bases, the J end by 4 bases, with 11 bases between. Germline V CDR1 and CDR2: ENHRY, SYGVKD. The CDR3 here is CAISTGPGYGYTF. The CDR3 coding sequence is TGTGCCATCAGTACAGGGCCTGGCTATGGCTACACCTTC.

The chain recombines TRBV5-1 with TRBJ2-1; 8 bases line up with TRBD2. The CDR3 loop spans 14 amino acids. Unmatched junction bases numbered 8, after V lost 5 bases and J lost 7 bases. CDR1 and CDR2 (germline): SGHRS, YFSETQ. CDR3 amino acids: CASRTSGNTNEQFF. In DNA, the CDR3 is TGCGCCAGCAGAACTAGCGGTAACACAAATGAGCAGTTCTTC.

The CDR3 reads CASSLVSGRPIIEQFF. The CDR3 nucleotides are TGTGCCAGCAGCTTGGTGTCCGGGAGGCCCATCATTGAGCAGTTCTTC. This chain joins TRBV5-4 and TRBJ2-1; TRBD2 matches 7 bases. Per germline, CDR1 SGHNT and CDR2 YYREEE (reference sequence). Trimming removed 0 bases from V and 9 bases from J; junction bases left unmatched: 12. CDR3 length equals 16 residues.

This clone came up a few times. The V gene is TRBV2, the J gene TRBJ2-1; 7 bases align to TRBD1. Germline trimming cut 4 bases from V and 7 bases from J; bases unmatched to any gene: 4. Germline V gives CDR1 SNHLY, CDR2 FYNNEI. This CDR3 has 13 amino acids. CDR3 DNA: TGTGCCAGCAGTGGGACAGGAAAGAATGAGCAGTTCTTC. Amino acids: CASSGTGKNEQFF.

V gene TRBV6-5 combines with J gene TRBJ2-2; TRBD2 agrees at 9 bases. V shed 6 bases, J shed 1 base, and the junction held 0 bases outside the gene matches. From germline, CDR1 is MNHEY and CDR2 SVGAGI. This CDR3 has 14 amino acids. The CDR3, as DNA: TGTGCCAGCAGGACTAGCGGGAACACCGGGGAGCTGTTTTTT. Protein sequence: CASRTSGNTGELFF.

The rearrangement uses TRBV7-2 and TRBJ1-3; 9 positions agree with TRBD1. The CDR3 sequence is 16 residues long. The germline CDR1 and CDR2 sequences are SGHTA and FQGNSA. Trimming at V came to 1 base and at J to 4 bases, leaving 5 bases not matched to a gene. CDR3 region: CASSLDVTGGGNTIYF. CDR3 in DNA: TGTGCCAGCAGCTTAGACGTCACAGGGGGCGGAAACACCATATATTTT. Variable domain in full (rest from reference TRBV7-2 and TRBJ1-3): GAGVSQSPSNKVTEKGKDVELRCDPISGHTALYWYRQSLGQGLEFLIYFQGNSAPDKSGLPSDRFSAERTGGSVSTLTIQRTQQEDSAVYLCASSLDVTGGGNTIYFGEGSWLTVV.

This clone was counted a few times. This chain uses TRBV6-1 with TRBJ1-1, with TRBD1 identical over 9 bases. The V gene end was trimmed by 6 bases and the J gene end by 3 bases; junction bases not matched to a gene: 5. The CDR3 covers 14 residues. Germline CDR1 is MNHNS and CDR2 is SASEGT. CDR3 amino acids: CASRNGQGHTEAFF. The CDR3 DNA is TGTGCCAGCAGGAATGGACAGGGGCACACTGAAGCTTTCTTT.

This chain uses TRBV6-6 with TRBJ2-2; maybe TRBD1 (5 bases). V dropped 5 bases and J dropped 3 bases, with 7 bases sitting between them. CDR1 is MNHNY and CDR2 is SVGAGI in the germline V gene (reference sequence). CDR3 length equals 13 residues. DNA of the CDR3: TGTGCCAGCAGTGACAGCGACACCGGGGAGCTGTTTTTT. Protein product: CASSDSDTGELFF.

The rearrangement joins TRBV5-4 to TRBJ2-7, with 7 bases matching TRBD2. The V gene end was trimmed by 0 bases and the J gene end by 2 bases; junction bases not matched to a gene: 2. CDR3 length: 14 residues. In germline, CDR1 is SGHNT, CDR2 YYREEE (reference sequence). The CDR3 loop reads CASSLGGGPYEQYF. CDR3 nucleotide sequence: TGTGCCAGCAGCTTGGGCGGGGGTCCCTACGAGCAGTACTTC. The entire variable domain, with the rest obtained from reference TRBV5-4 and TRBJ2-7, is as follows: ETGVTQSPTHLIKTRGQQVTLRCSSQSGHNTVSWYQQALGQGPQFIFQYYREEENGRGNFPPRFSGLQFPNYSSELNVNALELDDSALYLCASSLGGGPYEQYFGPGTRLTVT.

The rearrangement uses TRBV18 and TRBJ1-2; 7 bases agree with TRBD1. The CDR3 covers 14 residues. In germline, CDR1 is KGHSH, CDR2 LQKENI. The ends lost 3 bases at V and 5 bases at J; junction bases unmatched: 6. For the CDR3, the DNA is TGTGCCAGCTCACCCCAACCGGGACAGTATGGCTACACCTTC. Translation: CASSPQPGQYGYTF.

This sequence joins TRBV19 and TRBJ2-2; 10 bases fit TRBD1. Per germline, CDR1 LNHDA and CDR2 SQIVND (reference sequence). The CDR3 length is 15 residues. Trimming took 3 bases from V and 4 from J; bases not matched to a gene: 2. The CDR3 region has the DNA TGTGCCAGTAGTATGAGGACAGGGGGCACCGGGGAGCTGTTTTTT. Its protein is CASSMRTGGTGELFF.

This clone was counted once. This chain uses TRBV6-5 with TRBJ1-2; 11 positions match TRBD1. The germline CDR1 and CDR2 sequences are MNHEY and SVGAGI. V shed 5 bases and J 3 bases; nucleotides not matched to a gene: 5. This CDR3 contains 15 residues. CDR3 residues: CASSRLDRGHYGYTF. The CDR3 bases are TGTGCCAGCAGTCGACTGGACAGGGGGCACTATGGCTACACCTTC.

The genes are TRBV5-1 and TRBJ2-7; TRBD2 matches 8 bases. V lost 6 bases, J lost 4 bases, and 15 bases stayed unmatched. Per germline, CDR1 SGHRS and CDR2 YFSETQ. The CDR3 runs to 16 residues. The CDR3 DNA reads as TGCGCCAGCACGGGAGGGACGGTTTCCTCATTTTACGAGCAGTACTTC. Translating gives CASTGGTVSSFYEQYF.

The genes are TRBV4-1 and TRBJ1-6, with D unclear. This CDR3 region has 12 residues. From germline, CDR1 is MGHRA and CDR2 YSYEKL. V was trimmed by 1 base and J by 12 bases, leaving 7 bases between them. The CDR3 reads CASSQVTGPLHF. CDR3 DNA: TGCGCCAGCAGCCAAGTAACGGGACCCCTCCACTTT.

V is TRBV5-1 and J is TRBJ1-1; TRBD1 matches at 7 bases. V shed 4 bases, J shed 1 base, and the junction held 16 bases outside the gene matches. CDR3 length equals 18 residues. Germline V gene data show CDR1 as SGHRS and CDR2 as YFSETQ. CDR3 protein: CASSLILTGSGANTEAFF. The CDR3 region has the DNA TGCGCCAGCAGCCTCATATTGACAGGGTCGGGTGCGAACACTGAAGCTTTCTTT.

V gene TRBV15 combines with J gene TRBJ1-2, with TRBD1 identical over 7 bases. The V gene's germline CDR1 is LNHNV and CDR2 YYDKDF (reference sequence). V trimming: 3 bases; J trimming: 1 base; junction bases outside the gene matches: 2. CDR3 length: 14 residues. This chain's CDR3 is CATSRGQFNYGYTF. The CDR3 DNA reads as TGTGCCACCAGCAGGGGACAGTTTAACTATGGCTACACCTTC.